Below are 23 T cell receptor beta chains sequenced from a single sample in a study of CD8 T cells in Susac syndrome. Reverse transcription of roughly 0.45 to 1 ug RNA used random hexamers. TCRdb redid the calling of the immunoSEQ multiplex PCR reads with MiXCR, one entry per CDR3 protein. The table has about 150,000 distinct CDR3 sequences, over 95% seen once. Sequencing was done on a sample of CD8+ T cells from PBMCs. The source of these receptors is a human donor with multiple sclerosis.

The V call is TRBV6-5, the J call TRBJ2-6, with D possibly being TRBD2 (6 bases). The CDR3 covers 14 residues. Germline CDR1 MNHEY, CDR2 SVGAGI. V gave up 11 bases and J gave up 2 bases, with 13 bases separating them. The CDR3: CAQIGGTGANVLTF. CDR3 DNA: TGTGCCCAAATTGGGGGGACTGGGGCCAACGTCCTGACTTTC.

This chain connects TRBV11-2 to TRBJ2-7; TRBD1 matches 9 bases. Germline values: CDR1 SGHAT, CDR2 FQNNGV. J lost 3 bases, V lost 6 bases, and 12 bases had no gene match. This CDR3 spans 16 amino acids. The CDR3 DNA is TGTGCCAGCAGATCTGGGACCGGGACAGGGCACTACGAGCAGTACGTC. It encodes CASRSGTGTGHYEQYV.

The chain couples TRBV12-3 or TRBV12-4 to TRBJ1-5, with 11 nucleotides matching TRBD1. Trimming removed 8 bases from V and 6 bases from J; junction bases left unmatched: 9. The CDR3 sequence is 15 residues long. The CDR3 DNA sequence: TGTGCCAGCGGCCTTAGGACAGGGGGCGTTCAGCCCCAGCATTTT. It specifies CASGLRTGGVQPQHF.

This clonotype was seen just once. The chain links TRBV4-1 to TRBJ2-7; D is possibly TRBD1 (6 bases). Germline V gives CDR1 MGHRA, CDR2 YSYEKL. This CDR3 has 15 residues. V was clipped by 2 bases and J by 2 bases, with 13 bases between them. CDR3 amino acids: CASSQSGTNTYEQYF. The CDR3 bases are TGCGCCAGCAGCCAATCCGGGACAAATACCTACGAGCAGTACTTC.

J is TRBJ2-3 and V is TRBV9, with D hard to call. The CDR3 runs 16 residues. V was trimmed by 1 base and J by 0 bases, leaving 12 bases between them. Germline V gene sequence: CDR1 SGDLS, CDR2 YYNGEE. The CDR3 DNA is TGTGCCAGCAGCGTATCGAATCTTCCTAGCACAGATACGCAGTATTTT. Translation: CASSVSNLPSTDTQYF.

This clonotype has a single count. The chain links TRBV13 to TRBJ1-1; 9 bases fit TRBD1. Germline CDR1 PRHDT, CDR2 FYEKMQ (reference sequence). This CDR3 has 15 residues. The ends lost 5 bases at V and 3 bases at J; junction bases unmatched: 7. In nucleotides, the CDR3 is TGTGCCAGCAGCCCCGGGGACAGGGTATACACTGAAGCTTTCTTT. Protein product: CASSPGDRVYTEAFF.

This clonotype occurred once. The CDR3 DNA follows: TGTGCCAGCAGTTACTCGACGACATTTTACAATGAGCAGTTCTTC. Translation: CASSYSTTFYNEQFF. This sequence joins TRBV6-5 and TRBJ2-1; D is ambiguous. The germline gives CDR1 MNHEY, CDR2 SVGAGI. Trimming pared 0 bases from V and 4 bases from J, leaving 10 bases between. This CDR3 is 15 amino acids long.

This rearrangement joins TRBV5-4 to TRBJ1-4; D is unclear. The CDR3 contains 14 residues. CDR1 is SGHNT, CDR2 YYREEE, per germline (reference sequence). V dropped 4 bases and J dropped 5 bases, with 12 bases sitting between them. The CDR3 DNA reads as TGTGCCAGCAGCCCGACTAATAACAATGAAAAACTGTTTTTT. This sequence encodes CASSPTNNNEKLFF.

This clonotype was detected only once. The genes are TRBV3-1 and TRBJ2-7; D unresolved. Trimming cost V 3 bases and J 1 base, with 19 bases left between them. The CDR3 sequence is 17 residues long. In germline, CDR1 is LGHDT, CDR2 YNNKEL (reference sequence). This chain's CDR3 is CASSHGRTAPTSYEQYF. CDR3 nucleotide sequence: TGTGCCAGCAGCCACGGTCGAACGGCCCCCACTTCCTACGAGCAGTACTTC.

This chain joins TRBV15 and TRBJ2-5; D unresolved. CDR1 is LNHNV and CDR2 is YYDKDF in the germline V gene (reference sequence). Deletions cut 8 bases from V and 5 bases from J, with 15 bases between. The CDR3 is 13 amino acids. CDR3: CATSPGPTETQYF. In DNA form, the CDR3 reads TGTGCCACCTCTCCCGGGCCAACCGAGACCCAGTACTTC.

The chain couples TRBV29-1 to TRBJ2-7; 7 nucleotides agree with TRBD2. This CDR3 is 13 amino acids long. Trimming removed 3 bases from V and 3 bases from J; junction bases left unmatched: 5. The germline gives CDR1 SQVTM, CDR2 ANQGSEA. The CDR3 bases are TGCAGCGTTGAGTTTCGGGGGGACTACGAGCAGTACTTC. Protein: CSVEFRGDYEQYF.

The V call is TRBV15, the J call TRBJ1-2; D unclear. Trimming shortened V by 3 bases and J by 5 bases, and 10 bases separated the two germline ends. The CDR3 runs 13 residues. In germline, CDR1 is LNHNV, CDR2 YYDKDF (reference sequence). The CDR3 nucleotides are TGTGCCACCAGCAGTGCTACGGAATATGGCTACACCTTC. Protein sequence: CATSSATEYGYTF.

The gene calls are TRBV30 and TRBJ2-7; a weak D match, TRBD1 (6 bases). The CDR3 spans 12 residues. Germline CDR1 and CDR2: GTSNPN and SVGIG (reference sequence). V was shortened by 1 base and J by 3 bases, with 7 bases between the two germline ends. The CDR3 DNA sequence: TGTGCCTGGAGTGAGGACAGCTACGAGCAGTACGTC. Its translation: CAWSEDSYEQYV.

This rearrangement joins TRBV29-1 to TRBJ1-1; D not certain. V was shortened by 3 bases and J by 0 bases, with 17 bases between the two germline ends. This CDR3 has 16 amino acids. Germline V gene lookup returns CDR1 SQVTM and CDR2 ANQGSEA. This CDR3 reads CSVDGSQDVLNTEAFF. DNA for the CDR3: TGCAGCGTTGATGGTAGCCAGGACGTTCTGAACACTGAAGCTTTCTTT.

This chain joins TRBV9 and TRBJ2-3; 10 bases match TRBD2. Germline V lookup: CDR1 SGDLS, CDR2 YYNGEE. V gave up 3 bases and J gave up 2 bases; unmatched junction bases: 6. The CDR3 extends over 16 amino acids. CDR3 in DNA: TGTGCCAGCAGCGAAGCTAGCGGGGGTATCACAGATACGCAGTATTTT. Protein: CASSEASGGITDTQYF.

The DNA of the CDR3 is TGCAGCGTCTGGGACGGAAATAACTACGAGCAGTACTTC. Amino acids: CSVWDGNNYEQYF. The rearrangement links TRBV29-1 to TRBJ2-7; D is possibly TRBD1 or TRBD2 (5 bases each). The CDR3 runs 13 residues. Germline V CDR1 and CDR2: SQVTM, ANQGSEA. V was pared by 6 bases and J by 3 bases, with 15 bases between.

This clonotype was counted a few times. The V call is TRBV30, the J call TRBJ1-2; the D is unclear. Germline values: CDR1 GTSNPN, CDR2 SVGIG (reference sequence). V was cut by 3 bases and J by 8 bases, with 13 bases left in between. The CDR3 contains 12 residues. CDR3 in amino acids: CAWSPSGGGYTF. The CDR3 DNA is TGTGCCTGGAGCCCCAGCGGTGGAGGCTACACCTTC.

This chain uses TRBV3-1 with TRBJ2-1; 8 nucleotides match TRBD2. Trimming cost V 1 base and J 8 bases; bases outside gene matches: 16. The germline V gene has CDR1 LGHDT and CDR2 YNNKEL (reference sequence). The CDR3 length is 18 residues. CDR3 sequence (DNA): TGTGCCAGCAGCCAAGTAGGCCGCGGGGGGCCCAAAACCGATGAGCAGTTCTTC. Amino acid sequence: CASSQVGRGGPKTDEQFF.

The chain joins TRBV14 to TRBJ2-7, with D perhaps TRBD2 (5 bases). The V gene's germline CDR1 is SGHDN and CDR2 FVKESK. V was cut by 0 bases and J by 7 bases, with 16 bases left in between. This CDR3 is built from 15 residues. CDR3 in DNA: TGTGCCAGCAGCCAAGATTGGGGAGCGATGGATGAGCAGTACTTC. The encoded protein is CASSQDWGAMDEQYF. The full variable domain, with the rest looked up from reference TRBV14 and TRBJ2-7, is EAGVTQFPSHSVIEKGQTVTLRCDPISGHDNLYWYRRVMGKEIKFLLHFVKESKQDESGMPNNRFLAERTGGTYSTLKVQPAELEDSGVYFCASSQDWGAMDEQYFGPGTRLTVT.

This clonotype was seen a single time. The chain is built from TRBV9 and TRBJ1-2, with TRBD1 matching 8 bases. Losses at the gene ends were 3 bases for V and 6 bases for J; bases not matched to a gene: 4. CDR1 and CDR2 (germline): SGDLS, YYNGEE. This CDR3 has 13 residues. CDR3 sequence reads: CASSATGGDGYTF. DNA for the CDR3: TGTGCCAGCAGCGCCACAGGGGGGGATGGCTACACCTTC.

The V and J genes are TRBV6-5 and TRBJ2-5; weak D call: TRBD1 (7 bases). Germline CDR1 is MNHEY and CDR2 is SVGAGI. The CDR3 covers 14 residues. Between the trimmed V and J ends, which lost 6 bases and 2 bases, there was a span of 13 bases. DNA for the CDR3: TGTGCCAGCAGACGAGCAGGGGGGCAAGAGACCCAGTACTTC. This gives the protein CASRRAGGQETQYF.

The chain combines TRBV2 with TRBJ2-7; 10 bases agree with TRBD2. In germline, CDR1 is SNHLY, CDR2 FYNNEI. The V segment lost 4 bases and the J segment 2 bases; nucleotides outside the gene matches: 5. CDR3 length equals 15 residues. CDR3 region: CASSAGLADTYEQYF. The CDR3 DNA reads TGTGCCAGCAGTGCCGGACTAGCGGATACCTACGAGCAGTACTTC. Drawing the rest from reference TRBV2 and TRBJ2-7, the complete variable domain is EPEVTQTPSHQVTQMGQEVILRCVPISNHLYFYWYRQILGQKVEFLVSFYNNEISEKSEIFDDQFSVERPDGSNFTLKIRSTKLEDSAMYFCASSAGLADTYEQYFGPGTRLTVT.

The chain is built from TRBV30 and TRBJ1-2; 7 nucleotides agree with TRBD1. The CDR3 runs to 13 residues. The ends lost 0 bases at V and 4 bases at J; junction bases unmatched: 2. Germline values: CDR1 GTSNPN, CDR2 SVGIG (reference sequence). The CDR3 region is CAWSVRDSYGYTF. The CDR3 DNA follows: TGTGCCTGGAGTGTAAGGGACAGCTATGGCTACACCTTC.